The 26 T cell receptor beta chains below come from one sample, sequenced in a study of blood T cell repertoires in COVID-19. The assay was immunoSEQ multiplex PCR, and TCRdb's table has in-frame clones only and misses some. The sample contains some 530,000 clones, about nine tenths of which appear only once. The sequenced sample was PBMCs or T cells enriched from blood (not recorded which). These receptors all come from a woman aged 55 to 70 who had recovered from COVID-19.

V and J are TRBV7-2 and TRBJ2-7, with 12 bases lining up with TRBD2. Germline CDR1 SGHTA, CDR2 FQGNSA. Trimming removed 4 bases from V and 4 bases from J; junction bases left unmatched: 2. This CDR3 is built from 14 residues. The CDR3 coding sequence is TGTGCCAGCAGCTCCGGACTAGCGGGGTACGAGCAGTACGTC. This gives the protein CASSSGLAGYEQYV.

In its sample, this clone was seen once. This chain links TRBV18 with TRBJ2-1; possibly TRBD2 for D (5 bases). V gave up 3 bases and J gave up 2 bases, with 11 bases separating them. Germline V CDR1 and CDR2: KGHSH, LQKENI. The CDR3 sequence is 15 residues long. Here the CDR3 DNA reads TGTGCCAGCTCACCGTCGCCCGGGGCCTACAATGAGCAGTTCTTC. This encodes CASSPSPGAYNEQFF.

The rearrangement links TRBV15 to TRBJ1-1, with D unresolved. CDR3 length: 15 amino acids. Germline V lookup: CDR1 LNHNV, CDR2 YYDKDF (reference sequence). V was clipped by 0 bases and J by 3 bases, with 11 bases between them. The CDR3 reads CATSRDPTGDTEAFF. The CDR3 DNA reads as TGTGCCACCAGCAGAGACCCGACCGGGGACACTGAAGCTTTCTTT.

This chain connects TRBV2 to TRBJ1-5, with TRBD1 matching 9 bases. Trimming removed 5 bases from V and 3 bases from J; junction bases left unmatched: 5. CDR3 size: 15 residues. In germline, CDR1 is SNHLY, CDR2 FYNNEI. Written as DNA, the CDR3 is TGTGCCAGCAGTCCCGACAGGGGGTACAATCAGCCCCAGCATTTT. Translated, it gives CASSPDRGYNQPQHF. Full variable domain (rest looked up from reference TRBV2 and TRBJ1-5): EPEVTQTPSHQVTQMGQEVILRCVPISNHLYFYWYRQILGQKVEFLVSFYNNEISEKSEIFDDQFSVERPDGSNFTLKIRSTKLEDSAMYFCASSPDRGYNQPQHFGDGTRLSIL.

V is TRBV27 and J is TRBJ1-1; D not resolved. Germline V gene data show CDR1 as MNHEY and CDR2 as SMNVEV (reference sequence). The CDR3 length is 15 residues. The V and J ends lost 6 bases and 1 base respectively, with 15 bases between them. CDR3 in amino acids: CASRSHRNKNTEAFF. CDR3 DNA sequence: TGTGCCAGCAGATCCCACAGAAATAAGAACACTGAAGCTTTCTTT.

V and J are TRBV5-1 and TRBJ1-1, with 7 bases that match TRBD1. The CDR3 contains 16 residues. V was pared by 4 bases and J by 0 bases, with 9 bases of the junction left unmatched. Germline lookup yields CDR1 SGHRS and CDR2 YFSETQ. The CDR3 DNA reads TGCGCCAGCAGCCTCCTCGCAGGGGGACTGAACACTGAAGCTTTCTTT. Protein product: CASSLLAGGLNTEAFF.

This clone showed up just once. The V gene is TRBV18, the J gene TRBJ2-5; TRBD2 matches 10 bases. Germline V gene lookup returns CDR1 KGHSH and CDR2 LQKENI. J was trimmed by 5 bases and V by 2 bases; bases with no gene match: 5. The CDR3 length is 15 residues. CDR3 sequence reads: CASSPWLAGDETQYF. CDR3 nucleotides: TGTGCCAGCTCACCATGGCTAGCGGGGGACGAGACCCAGTACTTC.

The CDR3, as DNA: TGTGCCACCAGCTGGGGTTTGGGACTAGCGGGGGGGGCCTACGAGCAGTACGTC. This gives the protein CATSWGLGLAGGAYEQYV. The chain joins TRBV15 to TRBJ2-7; 16 bases are shared with TRBD2. V gave up 5 bases and J gave up 2 bases; unmatched junction bases: 9. The CDR3 is made up of 18 amino acids. Germline values: CDR1 LNHNV, CDR2 YYDKDF (reference sequence).

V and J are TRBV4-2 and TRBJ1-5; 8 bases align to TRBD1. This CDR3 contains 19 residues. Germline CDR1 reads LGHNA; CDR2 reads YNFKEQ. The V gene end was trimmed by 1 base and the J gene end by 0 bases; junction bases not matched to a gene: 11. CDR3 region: CASSQGYRGNFYSNQPQHF. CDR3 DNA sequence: TGTGCCAGCAGCCAAGGTTACAGGGGGAACTTTTATAGCAATCAGCCCCAGCATTTT.

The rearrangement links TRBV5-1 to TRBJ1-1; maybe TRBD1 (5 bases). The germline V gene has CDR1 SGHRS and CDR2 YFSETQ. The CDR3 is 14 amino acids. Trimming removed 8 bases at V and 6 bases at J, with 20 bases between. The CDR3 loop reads CASQDRSGVAEAFF. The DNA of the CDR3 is TGCGCCAGTCAAGACAGATCTGGAGTCGCTGAAGCTTTCTTT.

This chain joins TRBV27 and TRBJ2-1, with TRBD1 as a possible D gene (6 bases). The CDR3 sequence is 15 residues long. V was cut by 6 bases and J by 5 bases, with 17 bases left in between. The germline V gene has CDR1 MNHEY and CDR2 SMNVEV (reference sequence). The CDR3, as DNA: TGTGCCAGCAGCCCCCTGGCAGGGGAAAACAATGAGCAGTTCTTC. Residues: CASSPLAGENNEQFF.

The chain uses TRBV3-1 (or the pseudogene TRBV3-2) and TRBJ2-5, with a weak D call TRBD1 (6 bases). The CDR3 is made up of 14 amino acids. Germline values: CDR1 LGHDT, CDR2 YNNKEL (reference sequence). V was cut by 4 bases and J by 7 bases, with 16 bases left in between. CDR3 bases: TGTGCCAGCAGCCCCCGACAGGCGATGGGGACCCAGTACTTC. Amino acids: CASSPRQAMGTQYF.

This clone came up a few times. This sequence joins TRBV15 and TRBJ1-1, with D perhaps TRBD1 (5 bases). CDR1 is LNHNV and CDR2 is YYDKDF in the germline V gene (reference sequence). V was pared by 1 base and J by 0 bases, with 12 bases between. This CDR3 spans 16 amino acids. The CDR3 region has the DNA TGTGCCACCAGCAGAGTGAAGGGGTTACTGAACACTGAAGCTTTCTTT. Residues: CATSRVKGLLNTEAFF.

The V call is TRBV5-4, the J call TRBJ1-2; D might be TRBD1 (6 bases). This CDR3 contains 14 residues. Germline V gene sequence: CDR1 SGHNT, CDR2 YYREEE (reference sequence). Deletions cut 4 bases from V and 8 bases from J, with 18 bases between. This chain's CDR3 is CASSPGHRLGGYTF. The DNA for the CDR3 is TGTGCCAGCAGCCCGGGACACCGATTGGGAGGCTACACCTTC.

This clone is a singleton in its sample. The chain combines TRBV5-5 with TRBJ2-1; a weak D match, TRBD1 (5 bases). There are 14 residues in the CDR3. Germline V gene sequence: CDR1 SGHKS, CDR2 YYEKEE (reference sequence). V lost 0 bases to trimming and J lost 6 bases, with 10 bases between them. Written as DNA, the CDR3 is TGTGCCAGCAGCTTGGAGGGGCGCAGCAATGAGCAGTTCTTC. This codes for CASSLEGRSNEQFF.

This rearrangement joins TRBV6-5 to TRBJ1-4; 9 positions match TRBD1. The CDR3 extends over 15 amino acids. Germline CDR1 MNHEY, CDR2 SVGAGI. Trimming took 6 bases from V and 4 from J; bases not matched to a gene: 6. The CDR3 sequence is CASRHYRGLNEKLFF. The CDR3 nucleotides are TGTGCCAGCAGGCACTACAGGGGGCTTAATGAAAAACTGTTTTTT.

CDR3 region: CASSHLDRAEEAFF. The CDR3 bases are TGTGCCAGCAGCCATCTAGACAGGGCCGAGGAAGCTTTCTTT. The chain couples TRBV3-1 (or the pseudogene TRBV3-2) to TRBJ1-1; 7 bases fit TRBD1. CDR1 is LGHDT and CDR2 is YNNKEL in the germline V gene (reference sequence). The CDR3 extends over 14 amino acids. V gave up 3 bases and J gave up 8 bases; unmatched junction bases: 9.

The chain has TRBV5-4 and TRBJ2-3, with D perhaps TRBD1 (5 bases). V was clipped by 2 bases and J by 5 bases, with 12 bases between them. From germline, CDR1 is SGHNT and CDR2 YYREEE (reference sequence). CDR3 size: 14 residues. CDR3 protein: CASSLPTEGDTQYF. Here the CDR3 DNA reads TGTGCCAGCAGCTTACCGACAGAAGGAGATACGCAGTATTTT.

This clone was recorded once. CDR3 in amino acids: CASSEGRGGGYTF. The CDR3 nucleotides read TGTGCCAGCAGTGAAGGGAGGGGAGGAGGCTACACCTTC. The genes are TRBV2 and TRBJ1-2; possible D gene TRBD1, 5 bases. The CDR3 length is 13 residues. Germline CDR1 and CDR2: SNHLY and FYNNEI. V shed 1 base and J shed 8 bases, with 11 bases lying between them.

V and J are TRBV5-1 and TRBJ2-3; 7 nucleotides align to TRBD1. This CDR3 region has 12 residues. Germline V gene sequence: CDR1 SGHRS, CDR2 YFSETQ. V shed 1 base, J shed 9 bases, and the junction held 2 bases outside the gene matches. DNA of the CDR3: TGCGCCAGCAGCTTGACAGGGGAGACGCAGTATTTT. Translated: CASSLTGETQYF.

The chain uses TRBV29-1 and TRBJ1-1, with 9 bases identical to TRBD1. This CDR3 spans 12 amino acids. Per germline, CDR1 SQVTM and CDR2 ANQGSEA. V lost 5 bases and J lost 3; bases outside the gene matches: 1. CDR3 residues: CSVHRGHTEAFF. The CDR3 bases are TGCAGCGTTCACAGGGGGCACACTGAAGCTTTCTTT.

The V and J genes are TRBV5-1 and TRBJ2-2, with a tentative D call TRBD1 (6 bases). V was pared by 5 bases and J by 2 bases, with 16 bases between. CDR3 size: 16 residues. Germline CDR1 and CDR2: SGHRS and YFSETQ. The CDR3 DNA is TGCGCCAGCAGTTTTGCCTGGACAGCCAACACCGGGGAGCTGTTTTTT. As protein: CASSFAWTANTGELFF.

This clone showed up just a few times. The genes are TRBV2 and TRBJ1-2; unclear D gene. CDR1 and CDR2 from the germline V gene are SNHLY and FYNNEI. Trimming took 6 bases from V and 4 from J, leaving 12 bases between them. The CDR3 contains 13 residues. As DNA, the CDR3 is TGTGCCAGCAGCGGGATGGGAGGCTATGGCTACACCTTC. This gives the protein CASSGMGGYGYTF.

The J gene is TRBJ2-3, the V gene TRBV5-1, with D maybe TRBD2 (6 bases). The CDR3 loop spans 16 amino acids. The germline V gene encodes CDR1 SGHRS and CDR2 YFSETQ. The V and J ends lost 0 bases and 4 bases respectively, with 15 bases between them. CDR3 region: CASSLVPGEAADTQYF. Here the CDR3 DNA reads TGCGCCAGCAGCTTGGTACCGGGAGAGGCCGCAGATACGCAGTATTTT.

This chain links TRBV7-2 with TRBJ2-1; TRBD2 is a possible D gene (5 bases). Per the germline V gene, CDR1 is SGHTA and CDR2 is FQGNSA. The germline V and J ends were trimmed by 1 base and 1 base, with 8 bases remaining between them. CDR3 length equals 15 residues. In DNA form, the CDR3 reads TGTGCCAGCAGCTTAGGTCGGGGTTCCTACAATGAGCAGTTCTTC. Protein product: CASSLGRGSYNEQFF.

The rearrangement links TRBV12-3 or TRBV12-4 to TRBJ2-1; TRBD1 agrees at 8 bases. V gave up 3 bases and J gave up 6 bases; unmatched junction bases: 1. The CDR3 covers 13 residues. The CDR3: CASSLGQVNEQFF. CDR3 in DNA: TGTGCCAGCAGTTTGGGACAGGTCAATGAGCAGTTCTTC.